This entry describes one T cell receptor (beta chain). The antigen is unknown. This record belongs to a study of CD8 T cells in Susac syndrome. Regarding the study as a whole: As acknowledged by the study, its TCR sequencing and HLA analysis included a relatively small number of individuals.

It was with random hexamers that roughly 0.45 to 1 ug RNA was reverse transcribed. In TCRdb, the immunoSEQ multiplex PCR reads were re-called with MiXCR into one record per CDR3 protein. Of about 300,000 distinct CDR3 sequences in the sample, 80% to 90% were seen once. CD8+ and CD4+ T cells circulating in blood were sequenced for TCR beta. Specimen: CD8+ T cells from PBMCs. This TCR was recovered from a human donor with multiple sclerosis.

CDR3 residues: CASSDQDSYNEQFF. The CDR3 nucleotides read TGCGCCAGCAGTGACCAGGATTCCTACAATGAGCAGTTCTTC. V gene TRBV10-1 combines with J gene TRBJ2-1; D unclear. This CDR3 is 14 amino acids long. Trimming took 3 bases from V and 1 from J, leaving 7 bases between them. Germline V gene data show CDR1 as WNHNN and CDR2 as SYGVQD (reference sequence).